This TCR beta chain was identified in a study of blood T cell repertoires in COVID-19. Study overall: Some COVID-19 samples were acute and others convalescent; all came from the United States, Italy and Spain. Sample material is recorded as cDNA or gDNA derived from T cells, B-cell-depleted T cells, or PBMCs.

Germline CDR1 reads SGHDN; CDR2 reads FVKESK. The CDR3 totals 18 residues. Trimming pared 4 bases from V and 0 bases from J, leaving 20 bases between. Seattle researchers signed up patients amid active infection and tracked them longitudinally. As handled by the study authors: Scientists estimated how many nucleated cells there were by amplifying reference gene primers. The protocol was immunoSEQ multiplex PCR, while the TCRdb copy is restricted to in-frame clones and leaves out a portion. Clone size and V and J calls were adopted from that table, with D and trimming inferred from the DNA. Of about 160,000 clones listed, approximately 84% are singletons.

The chain carries TRBV14 and TRBJ2-3; no clear D gene. The sequence was collected from a woman aged 50 to 60 with COVID-19, enrolled during active disease. The specimen sequenced was peripheral blood. The DNA for the CDR3 is TGTGCCAGCAGCCCTTCCCTAGGATGGTCCCCTAGCACAGATACGCAGTATTTT. Its translation: CASSPSLGWSPSTDTQYF.